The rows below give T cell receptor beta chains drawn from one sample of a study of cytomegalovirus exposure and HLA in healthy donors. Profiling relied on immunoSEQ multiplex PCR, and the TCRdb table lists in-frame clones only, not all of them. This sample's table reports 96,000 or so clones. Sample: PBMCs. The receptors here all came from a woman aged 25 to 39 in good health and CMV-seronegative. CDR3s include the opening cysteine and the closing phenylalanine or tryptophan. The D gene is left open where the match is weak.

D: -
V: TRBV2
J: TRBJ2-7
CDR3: CASSDEVAAYEQYF
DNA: TGTGCCAGCAGTGATGAGGTAGCAGCCTACGAGCAGTACTTC

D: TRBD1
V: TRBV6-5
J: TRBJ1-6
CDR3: CASRTGTGQSPLHF
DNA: TGTGCCAGCAGGACCGGGACAGGGCAATCACCCCTCCACTTT

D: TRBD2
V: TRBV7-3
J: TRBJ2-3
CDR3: CASSSRGGSTDTQYF
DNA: TGTGCCAGCAGCTCCCGCGGGGGGAGCACAGATACGCAGTATTTT

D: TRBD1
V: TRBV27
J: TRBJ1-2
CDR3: CASSFGTGHGYTF
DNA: TGTGCCAGCAGTTTCGGGACAGGGCATGGCTACACCTTC

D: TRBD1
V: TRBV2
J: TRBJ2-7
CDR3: CASWDSPTYEQYF
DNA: TGTGCCAGCTGGGACAGCCCAACCTACGAGCAGTACTTC

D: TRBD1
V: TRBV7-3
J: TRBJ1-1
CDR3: CASSFPGGTEAFF
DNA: TGTGCCAGCAGTTTTCCAGGGGGCACTGAAGCTTTCTTT

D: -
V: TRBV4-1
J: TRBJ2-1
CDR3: CASSPTSSYNEQFF
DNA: TGCGCCAGCAGCCCTACTAGCTCCTACAATGAGCAGTTCTTC

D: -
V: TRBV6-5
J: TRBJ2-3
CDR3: CASGQDVTDTQYF
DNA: TGTGCCAGCGGGCAGGATGTCACAGATACGCAGTATTTT

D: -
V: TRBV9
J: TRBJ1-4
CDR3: CASSFAVGVGEKLFF
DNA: TGTGCCAGCAGCTTCGCGGTCGGTGTAGGTGAAAAACTGTTTTTT

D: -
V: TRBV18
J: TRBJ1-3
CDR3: CASSPDRLGGNTIYF
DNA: TGTGCCAGCTCACCGGACAGACTGGGGGGAAACACCATATATTTT

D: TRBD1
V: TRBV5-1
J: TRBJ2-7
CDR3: CASSFTGTGIPYEQYF
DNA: TGCGCCAGCAGCTTCACCGGGACAGGGATCCCCTACGAGCAGTACTTC

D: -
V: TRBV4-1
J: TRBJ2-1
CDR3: CASSQDSGQSSYNEQFF
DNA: TGCGCCAGCAGCCAAGATTCCGGACAGAGCTCCTACAATGAGCAGTTCTTC

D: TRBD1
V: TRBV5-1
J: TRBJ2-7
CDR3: CASSLWALRTGGLYEQYF
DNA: TGCGCCAGCAGCTTGTGGGCCCTTCGTACAGGGGGCCTTTACGAGCAGTACTTC

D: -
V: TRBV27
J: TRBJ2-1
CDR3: CASSLARGSYNEQFF
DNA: TGTGCCAGCTCCTTAGCGAGAGGATCCTACAATGAGCAGTTCTTC

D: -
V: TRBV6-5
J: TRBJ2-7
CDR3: CASSLGRGREQYF
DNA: TGTGCCAGCAGTTTAGGGCGGGGGCGCGAGCAGTACTTC

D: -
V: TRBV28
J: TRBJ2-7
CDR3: CASSPKSYEQYF
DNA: TGTGCCAGCAGTCCAAAATCCTACGAGCAGTACTTC

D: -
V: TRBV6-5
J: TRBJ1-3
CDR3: CASGQGPGNTIYF
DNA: TGTGCTAGCGGGCAGGGCCCTGGAAACACCATATATTTT

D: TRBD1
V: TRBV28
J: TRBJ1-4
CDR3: CASSRDRPRNEKLFF
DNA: TGTGCCAGCAGTCGGGACAGGCCCAGGAATGAAAAACTGTTTTTT

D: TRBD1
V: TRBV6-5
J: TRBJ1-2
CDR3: CASSYGTANYGYTF
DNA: TGTGCCAGCAGTTATGGGACAGCTAACTATGGCTACACCTTC

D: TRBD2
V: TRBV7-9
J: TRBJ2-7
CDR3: CASRAGTSNDEQYF
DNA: TGTGCCAGCAGAGCCGGGACTAGCAACGACGAGCAGTACTTC

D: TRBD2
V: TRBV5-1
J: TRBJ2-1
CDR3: CASSTYLAGGINEQFF
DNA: TGCGCCAGCAGCACCTATCTAGCGGGGGGTATCAATGAGCAGTTCTTC

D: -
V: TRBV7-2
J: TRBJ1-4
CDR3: CASSETGSGEKLFF
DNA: TGTGCCAGCAGCGAAACAGGGTCGGGAGAAAAACTGTTTTTT

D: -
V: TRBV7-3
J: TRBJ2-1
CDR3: CASSLTSGGTYNEQFF
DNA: TGTGCCAGCAGCTTAACATCGGGCGGGACCTACAATGAGCAGTTCTTC

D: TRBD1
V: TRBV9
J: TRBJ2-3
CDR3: CASSVWAGGQLPTDTQYF
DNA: TGTGCCAGCAGCGTATGGGCAGGGGGCCAACTCCCTACAGATACGCAGTATTTT

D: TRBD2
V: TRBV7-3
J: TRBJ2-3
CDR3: CASSSGLAGAADTQYF
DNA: TGTGCCAGCAGCTCCGGACTAGCGGGAGCTGCAGATACGCAGTATTTT

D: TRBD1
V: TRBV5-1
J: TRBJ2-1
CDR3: CASSTGTGLEQFF
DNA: TGCGCCAGCAGCACGGGGACAGGGCTTGAGCAGTTCTTC

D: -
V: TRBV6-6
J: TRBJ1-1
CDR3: CASSLPGGANTEAFF
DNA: TGTGCCAGCTCTCTCCCGGGGGGGGCGAACACTGAAGCTTTCTTT

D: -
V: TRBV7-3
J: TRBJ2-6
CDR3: CASRTTGVSGANVLTF
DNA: TGTGCCAGCAGAACGACAGGTGTCTCTGGGGCCAACGTCCTGACTTTC

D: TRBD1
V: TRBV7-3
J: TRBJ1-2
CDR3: CASSFDRDYGYTF
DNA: TGTGCCAGCAGCTTCGACAGGGACTATGGCTACACCTTC

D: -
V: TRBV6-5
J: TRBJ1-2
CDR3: CASRLQGEDGYTF
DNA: TGTGCCAGCAGGTTACAGGGAGAGGATGGCTACACCTTC

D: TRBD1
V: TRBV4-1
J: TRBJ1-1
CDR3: CASNHNRQGRAEAFF
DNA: TGCGCCAGCAACCACAACCGACAGGGTCGGGCTGAAGCTTTCTTT

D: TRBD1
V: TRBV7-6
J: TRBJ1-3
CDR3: CASSLARTGVGNTIYF
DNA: TGTGCCAGCAGCTTAGCGCGGACAGGGGTCGGAAACACCATATATTTT

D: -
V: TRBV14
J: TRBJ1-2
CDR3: CASSQLQGGYGYTF
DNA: TGTGCCAGCAGCCAACTGCAAGGAGGCTATGGCTACACCTTC

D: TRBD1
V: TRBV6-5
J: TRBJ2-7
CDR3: CASSWTGGEGAYEQYF
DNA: TGTGCCAGCAGTTGGACAGGGGGCGAAGGGGCCTACGAGCAGTACTTC

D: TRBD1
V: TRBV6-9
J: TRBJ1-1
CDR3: CASSYSPWTGQGTEAFF
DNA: TGTGCCAGCAGTTATTCCCCGTGGACAGGTCAGGGCACTGAAGCTTTCTTT

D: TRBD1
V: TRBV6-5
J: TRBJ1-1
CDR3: CASAGTGPTEAFF
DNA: TGTGCCAGTGCCGGGACAGGGCCCACTGAAGCTTTCTTT

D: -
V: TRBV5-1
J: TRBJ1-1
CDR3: CASSARARGTEAFF
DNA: TGCGCCAGCAGCGCCAGGGCACGGGGGACTGAAGCTTTCTTT

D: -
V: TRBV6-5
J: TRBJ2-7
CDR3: CASRPPGLYEQYF
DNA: TGTGCCAGCAGGCCTCCAGGGTTATACGAGCAGTACTTC

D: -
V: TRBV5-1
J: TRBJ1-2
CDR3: CASSSVGQIHGYTF
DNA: TGCGCCAGCAGCTCGGTCGGACAGATCCATGGCTACACCTTC

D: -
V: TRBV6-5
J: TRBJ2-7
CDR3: CASSMTGSGEQYF
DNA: TGTGCCAGCAGTATGACAGGATCGGGCGAGCAGTACTTC